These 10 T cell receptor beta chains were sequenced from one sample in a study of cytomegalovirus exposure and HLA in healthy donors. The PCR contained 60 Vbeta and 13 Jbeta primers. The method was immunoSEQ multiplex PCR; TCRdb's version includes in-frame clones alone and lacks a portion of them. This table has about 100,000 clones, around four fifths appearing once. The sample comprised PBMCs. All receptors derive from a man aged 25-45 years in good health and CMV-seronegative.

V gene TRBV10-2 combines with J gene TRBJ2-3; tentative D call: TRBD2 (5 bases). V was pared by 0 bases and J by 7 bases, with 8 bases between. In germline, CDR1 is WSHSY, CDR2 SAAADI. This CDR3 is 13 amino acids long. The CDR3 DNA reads TGCGCCAGCAGTGAGTCAGGGAGCAATACGCAGTATTTT. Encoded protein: CASSESGSNTQYF.

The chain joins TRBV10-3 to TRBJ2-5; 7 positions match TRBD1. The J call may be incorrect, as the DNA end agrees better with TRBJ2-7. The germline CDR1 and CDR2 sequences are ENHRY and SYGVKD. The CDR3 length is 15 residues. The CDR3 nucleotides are TGTGCCATCAGTTCGGGACAGTCAAGCTCCTACGAGCAGTACTTC. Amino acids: CAISSGQSSSYEQYF.

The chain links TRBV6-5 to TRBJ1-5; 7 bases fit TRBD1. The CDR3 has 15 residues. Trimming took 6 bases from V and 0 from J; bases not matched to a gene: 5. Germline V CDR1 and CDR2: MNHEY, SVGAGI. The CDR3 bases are TGTGCCAGCAGCCCCGGACAGGTTAGCAATCAGCCCCAGCATTTT. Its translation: CASSPGQVSNQPQHF.

CDR3 sequence: CATWASGVGDTQYF. The CDR3 DNA reads as TGTGCCACCTGGGCTAGCGGGGTGGGAGATACGCAGTATTTT. The chain has TRBV10-3 and TRBJ2-3; 9 bases line up with TRBD2. The germline V gene encodes CDR1 ENHRY and CDR2 SYGVKD. J gave up 5 bases and V 10 bases, and 10 bases lay outside the gene matches. The CDR3 runs to 14 residues.

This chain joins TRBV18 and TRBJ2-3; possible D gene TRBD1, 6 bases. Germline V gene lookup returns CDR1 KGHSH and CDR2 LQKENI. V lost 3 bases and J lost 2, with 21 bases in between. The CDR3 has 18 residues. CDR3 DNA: TGTGCCAGCTCACCTCTATCCAGGGGTGTAAAACTCACAGATACGCAGTATTTT. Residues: CASSPLSRGVKLTDTQYF.

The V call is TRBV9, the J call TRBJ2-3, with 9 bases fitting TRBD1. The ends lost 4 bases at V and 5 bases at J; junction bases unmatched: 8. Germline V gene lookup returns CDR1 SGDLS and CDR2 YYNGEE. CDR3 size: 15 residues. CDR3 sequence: CASSPRTGDVDTQYF. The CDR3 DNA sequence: TGTGCCAGCAGCCCTCGGACAGGGGACGTAGATACGCAGTATTTT.

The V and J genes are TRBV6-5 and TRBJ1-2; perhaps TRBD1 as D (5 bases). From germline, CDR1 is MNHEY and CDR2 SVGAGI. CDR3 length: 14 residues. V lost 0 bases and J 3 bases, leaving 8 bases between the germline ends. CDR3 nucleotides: TGTGCCAGCAGTTACTCGGGGCCAGACTATGGCTACACCTTC. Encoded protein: CASSYSGPDYGYTF.

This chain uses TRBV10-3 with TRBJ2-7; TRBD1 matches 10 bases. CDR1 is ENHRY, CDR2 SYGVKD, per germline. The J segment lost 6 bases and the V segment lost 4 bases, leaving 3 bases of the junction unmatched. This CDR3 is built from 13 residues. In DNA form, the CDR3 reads TGTGCCATCAGTGGACAGGGGGCTGGCGAGCAGTACTTC. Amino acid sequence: CAISGQGAGEQYF.

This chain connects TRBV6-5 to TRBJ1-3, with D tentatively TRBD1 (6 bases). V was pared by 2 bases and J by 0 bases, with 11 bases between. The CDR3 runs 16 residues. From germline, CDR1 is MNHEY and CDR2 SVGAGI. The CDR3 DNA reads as TGTGCCAGCAGTTACGATACAGGGAGCTCTGGAAACACCATATATTTT. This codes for CASSYDTGSSGNTIYF.

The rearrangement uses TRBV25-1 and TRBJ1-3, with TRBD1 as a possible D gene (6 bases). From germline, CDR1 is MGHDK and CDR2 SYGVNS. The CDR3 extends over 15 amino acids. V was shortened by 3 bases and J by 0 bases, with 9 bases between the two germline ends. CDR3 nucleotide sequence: TGTGCCAGCAGTGACCCGGACAGCTCTGGAAACACCATATATTTT. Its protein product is CASSDPDSSGNTIYF.